These T cell receptor beta chains were read from a single sample in a study of cytomegalovirus exposure and HLA in healthy donors. Sequencing was performed with immunoSEQ multiplex PCR; in TCRdb, only in-frame clones are kept and a portion is missing. Of 130,000 or so clones in the sample, around 70% were seen once. The source material was PBMCs. These receptors originate from a woman aged 40 to 50 in good health and CMV-seropositive. CDR3s include the opening cysteine and the closing phenylalanine or tryptophan. A D gene is named only where the DNA matches it firmly. Only part of the rows carry a size: once, few, many, or a class if the clone is expanded.

d_gene: TRBD2; abundance: -; j_gene: TRBJ2-5; v_gene: TRBV6-1; CDR3nt: TGTGCCAGCAGTGAACTAGCGGGAGGGCCCCAAGAGACCCAGTACTTC; CDR3aa: CASSELAGGPQETQYF
d_gene: TRBD1; abundance: -; j_gene: TRBJ1-1; v_gene: TRBV2; CDR3nt: TGTGCCAGCAGAGAGGGACAGGGGGGGAGGACTGAAGCTTTCTTT; CDR3aa: CASREGQGGRTEAFF
d_gene: -; abundance: -; j_gene: TRBJ2-3; v_gene: TRBV28; CDR3nt: TGTGCCAGGGTTCGGACACCTAGCGCTAGCACAGATACGCAGTATTTT; CDR3aa: CARVRTPSASTDTQYF
d_gene: TRBD1; abundance: -; j_gene: TRBJ2-1; v_gene: TRBV7-2; CDR3nt: TGTGCCAGCAGCCTCGACAGGGGTAATGAGCAGTTCTTC; CDR3aa: CASSLDRGNEQFF
d_gene: TRBD2; abundance: -; j_gene: TRBJ2-1; v_gene: TRBV7-2; CDR3nt: TGTGCCAGCAGCAAGAGCGGGAGCTCCTACAATGAGCAGTTCTTC; CDR3aa: CASSKSGSSYNEQFF
d_gene: TRBD1; abundance: -; j_gene: TRBJ1-1; v_gene: TRBV2; CDR3nt: TGTGCCAGCAGGGACAGGGTGAACACTGAAGCTTTCTTT; CDR3aa: CASRDRVNTEAFF
d_gene: TRBD1; abundance: few; j_gene: TRBJ1-6; v_gene: TRBV4-1; CDR3nt: TGCGCCAGCAGCCCCGCTGGGGGACAGCATAATTCACCCCTCCACTTT; CDR3aa: CASSPAGGQHNSPLHF
d_gene: -; abundance: -; j_gene: TRBJ1-1; v_gene: TRBV6-6; CDR3nt: TGTGCCAGCAGTCCGGGTGTATCTGAAGCTTTCTTT; CDR3aa: CASSPGVSEAFF
d_gene: -; abundance: -; j_gene: TRBJ1-2; v_gene: TRBV7-9; CDR3nt: TGTGCCAGCAGCTTAGCTAGATTGTATGGCTACACCTTC; CDR3aa: CASSLARLYGYTF
d_gene: TRBD1; abundance: -; j_gene: TRBJ2-7; v_gene: TRBV29-1; CDR3nt: TGCAGCGTTGCGGGACAGGGTTTATACGAGCAGTACTTC; CDR3aa: CSVAGQGLYEQYF
d_gene: TRBD1; abundance: -; j_gene: TRBJ2-7; v_gene: TRBV15; CDR3nt: TGTGCCACCAGCAGAGATATGGACAGGCTCTACGAGCAGTACTTC; CDR3aa: CATSRDMDRLYEQYF
d_gene: -; abundance: few; j_gene: TRBJ1-2; v_gene: TRBV19; CDR3nt: TGTGCCAGTAGTCCCGCGGGGTACTATGGCTACACCTTC; CDR3aa: CASSPAGYYGYTF
d_gene: -; abundance: -; j_gene: TRBJ1-1; v_gene: TRBV7-9; CDR3nt: TGTGCCAGCAGCCGGGACGGGAGAGTGAACACTGAAGCTTTCTTT; CDR3aa: CASSRDGRVNTEAFF
d_gene: -; abundance: -; j_gene: TRBJ1-1; v_gene: TRBV5-4; CDR3nt: TGTGCCAGCAGCTTGTGGCACCGGAACACTGAAGCTTTCTTT; CDR3aa: CASSLWHRNTEAFF
d_gene: -; abundance: -; j_gene: TRBJ1-5; v_gene: TRBV30; CDR3nt: TGTGCCTGGAGTGTTTCGGGGGGCAATCAGCCCCAGCATTTT; CDR3aa: CAWSVSGGNQPQHF
d_gene: -; abundance: -; j_gene: TRBJ2-6; v_gene: TRBV25-1; CDR3nt: TGTGCCAGCAGTGAGATGCGAGGGAAAGGGTTTGGGGCCAACGTCCTGACTTTC; CDR3aa: CASSEMRGKGFGANVLTF
d_gene: -; abundance: -; j_gene: TRBJ2-3; v_gene: TRBV4-3; CDR3nt: TGCGCCAGCAGATTTGCACTAGCATCTAGCACAGATACGCAGTATTTT; CDR3aa: CASRFALASSTDTQYF
d_gene: TRBD1; abundance: -; j_gene: TRBJ2-1; v_gene: TRBV28; CDR3nt: TGTGCCAGCAGTTCCGGACAGGGCGACGTCAATGAGCAGTTCTTC; CDR3aa: CASSSGQGDVNEQFF
d_gene: -; abundance: -; j_gene: TRBJ2-7; v_gene: TRBV7-9; CDR3nt: TGTGCCAGCAGCTTCCAGGGCGAGCAGTACTTC; CDR3aa: CASSFQGEQYF
d_gene: -; abundance: few; j_gene: TRBJ2-5; v_gene: TRBV28; CDR3nt: TGTGCCAGCAGTTTATCTGGGAGGGGGGAGACCCAGTACTTC; CDR3aa: CASSLSGRGETQYF
d_gene: TRBD1; abundance: -; j_gene: TRBJ2-1; v_gene: TRBV29-1; CDR3nt: TGCAGCGTTATACCGGGACAGGGTAGTAATGAGCAGTTCTTC; CDR3aa: CSVIPGQGSNEQFF
d_gene: TRBD1; abundance: -; j_gene: TRBJ2-1; v_gene: TRBV6-1; CDR3nt: TGTGCCAGCAGCGAGACAGGGACCGTGTACAATGAGCAGTTCTTC; CDR3aa: CASSETGTVYNEQFF
d_gene: TRBD1; abundance: -; j_gene: TRBJ2-7; v_gene: TRBV18; CDR3nt: TGTGCCAGCTCACCCCTAGGGACAGGGGCGACAGACGAGCAGTACTTC; CDR3aa: CASSPLGTGATDEQYF
d_gene: TRBD1; abundance: -; j_gene: TRBJ1-2; v_gene: TRBV5-6; CDR3nt: TGTGCCAGCAGCTGGGGGACAGGGGGCCTACCGCAAAATGGCTACACCTTC; CDR3aa: CASSWGTGGLPQNGYTF
d_gene: -; abundance: -; j_gene: TRBJ2-7; v_gene: TRBV27; CDR3nt: TGTGCCAGCAGTTGGGGGGACGAGCAGTACTTC; CDR3aa: CASSWGDEQYF